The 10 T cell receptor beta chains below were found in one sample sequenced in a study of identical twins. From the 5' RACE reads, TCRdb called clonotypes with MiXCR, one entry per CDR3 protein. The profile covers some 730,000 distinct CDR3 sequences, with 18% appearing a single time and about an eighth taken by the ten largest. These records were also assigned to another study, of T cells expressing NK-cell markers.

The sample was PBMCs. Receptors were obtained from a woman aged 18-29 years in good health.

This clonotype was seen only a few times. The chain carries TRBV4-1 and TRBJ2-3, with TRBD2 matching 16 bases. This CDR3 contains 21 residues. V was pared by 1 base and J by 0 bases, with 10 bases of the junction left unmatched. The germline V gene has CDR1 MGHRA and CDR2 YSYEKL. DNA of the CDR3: TGCGCCAGCAGCCAAGGATCGGGACTAGCGGGAGGGACCAGAAGCACAGATACGCAGTATTTT. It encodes CASSQGSGLAGGTRSTDTQYF.

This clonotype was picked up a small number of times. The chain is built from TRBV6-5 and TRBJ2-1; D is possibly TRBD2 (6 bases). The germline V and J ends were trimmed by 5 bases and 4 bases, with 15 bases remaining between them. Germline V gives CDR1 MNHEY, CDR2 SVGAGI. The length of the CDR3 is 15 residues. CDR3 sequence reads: CASSHGLAGYNEQFF. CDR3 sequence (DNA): TGTGCCAGCAGTCACGGTCTGGCGGGGTACAATGAGCAGTTCTTC.

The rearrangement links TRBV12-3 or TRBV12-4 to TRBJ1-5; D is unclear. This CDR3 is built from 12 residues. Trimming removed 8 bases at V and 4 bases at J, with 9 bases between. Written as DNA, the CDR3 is TGTGCCAGCGGAAGGGCTAATCAGCCCCAGCATTTT. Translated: CASGRANQPQHF.

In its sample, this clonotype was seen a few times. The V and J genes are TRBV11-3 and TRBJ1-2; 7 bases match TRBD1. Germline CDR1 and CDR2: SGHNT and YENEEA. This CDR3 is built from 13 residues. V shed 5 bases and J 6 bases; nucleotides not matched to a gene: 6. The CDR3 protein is CASSAHQGDGYTF. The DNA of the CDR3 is TGTGCCAGCAGCGCTCACCAGGGGGATGGCTACACCTTC.

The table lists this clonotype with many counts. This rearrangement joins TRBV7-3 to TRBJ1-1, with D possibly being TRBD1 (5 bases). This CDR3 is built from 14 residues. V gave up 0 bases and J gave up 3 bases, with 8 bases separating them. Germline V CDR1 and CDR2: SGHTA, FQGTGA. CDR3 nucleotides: TGTGCCAGCAGCTTAACCCGGGGCGACACTGAAGCTTTCTTT. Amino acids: CASSLTRGDTEAFF.

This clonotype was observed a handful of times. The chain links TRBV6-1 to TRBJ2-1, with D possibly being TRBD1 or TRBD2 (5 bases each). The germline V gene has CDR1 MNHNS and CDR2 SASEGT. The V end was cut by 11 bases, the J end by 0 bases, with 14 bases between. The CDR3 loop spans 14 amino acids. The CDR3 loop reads CAGGTGSSYNEQFF. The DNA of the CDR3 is TGTGCCGGGGGAACGGGGAGCTCCTACAATGAGCAGTTCTTC.

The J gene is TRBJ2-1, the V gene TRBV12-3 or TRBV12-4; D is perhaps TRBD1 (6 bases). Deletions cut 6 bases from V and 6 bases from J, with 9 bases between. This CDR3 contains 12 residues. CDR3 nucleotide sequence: TGTGCCAGCAGAAGGGGGACCAATGAGCAGTTCTTC. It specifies CASRRGTNEQFF.

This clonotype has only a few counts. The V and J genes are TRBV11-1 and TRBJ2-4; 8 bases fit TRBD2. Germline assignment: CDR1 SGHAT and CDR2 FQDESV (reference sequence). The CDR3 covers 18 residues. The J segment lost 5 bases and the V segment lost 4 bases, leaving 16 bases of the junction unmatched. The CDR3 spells CASSYPGGGLFGQNIQYF. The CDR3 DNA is TGTGCCAGCAGCTACCCTGGCGGGGGGCTTTTTGGGCAAAACATTCAGTACTTC.

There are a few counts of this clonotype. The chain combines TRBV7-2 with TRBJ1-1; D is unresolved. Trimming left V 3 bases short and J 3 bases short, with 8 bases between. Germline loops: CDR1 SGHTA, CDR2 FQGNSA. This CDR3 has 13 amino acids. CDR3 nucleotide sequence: TGTGCCAGCAGCTTTGAGGTCTACACTGAAGCTTTCTTT. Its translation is CASSFEVYTEAFF.

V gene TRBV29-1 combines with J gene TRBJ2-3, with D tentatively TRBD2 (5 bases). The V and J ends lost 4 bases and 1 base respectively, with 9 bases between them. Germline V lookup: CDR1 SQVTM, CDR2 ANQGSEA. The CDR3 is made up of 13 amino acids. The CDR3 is CSVAGGRTDTQYF. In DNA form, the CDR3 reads TGCAGCGTTGCGGGCGGGCGCACAGATACGCAGTATTTT.